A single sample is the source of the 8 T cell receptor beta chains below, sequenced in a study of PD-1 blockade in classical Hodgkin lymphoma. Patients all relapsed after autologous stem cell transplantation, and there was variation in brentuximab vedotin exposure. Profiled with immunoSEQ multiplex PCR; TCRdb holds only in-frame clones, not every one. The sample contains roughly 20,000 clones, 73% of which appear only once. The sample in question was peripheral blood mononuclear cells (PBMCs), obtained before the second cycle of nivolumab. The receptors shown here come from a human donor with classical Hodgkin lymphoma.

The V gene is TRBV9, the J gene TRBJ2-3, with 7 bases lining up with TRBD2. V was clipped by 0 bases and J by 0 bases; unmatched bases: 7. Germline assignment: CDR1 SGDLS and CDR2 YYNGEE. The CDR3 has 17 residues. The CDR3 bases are TGTGCCAGCAGCGTAGTACCTAGCGGAAGTAGCACAGATACGCAGTATTTT. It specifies CASSVVPSGSSTDTQYF.

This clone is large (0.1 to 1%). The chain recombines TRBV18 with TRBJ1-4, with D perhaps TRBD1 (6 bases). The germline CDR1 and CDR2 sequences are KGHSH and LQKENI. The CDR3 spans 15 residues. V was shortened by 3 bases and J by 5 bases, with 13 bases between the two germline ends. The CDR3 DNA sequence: TGTGCCAGCTCACCCCGAGGGGGTTCCAATGAAAAACTGTTTTTT. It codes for CASSPRGGSNEKLFF.

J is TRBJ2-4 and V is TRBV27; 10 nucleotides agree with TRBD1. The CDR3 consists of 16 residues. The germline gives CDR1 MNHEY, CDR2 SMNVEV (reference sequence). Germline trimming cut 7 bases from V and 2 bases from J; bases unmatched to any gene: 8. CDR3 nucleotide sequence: TGTGCCAGCACCTCACGACAGGGGGCGACCAAAAACATTCAGTACTTC. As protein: CASTSRQGATKNIQYF.

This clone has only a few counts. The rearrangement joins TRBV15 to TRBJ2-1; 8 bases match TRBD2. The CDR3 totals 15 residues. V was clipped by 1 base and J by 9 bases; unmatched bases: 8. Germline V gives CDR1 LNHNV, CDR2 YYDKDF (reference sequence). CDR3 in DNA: TGTGCCACCAGCAGAGGGCGAGCGGGAGTGGTTGAGCAGTTCTTC. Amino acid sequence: CATSRGRAGVVEQFF.

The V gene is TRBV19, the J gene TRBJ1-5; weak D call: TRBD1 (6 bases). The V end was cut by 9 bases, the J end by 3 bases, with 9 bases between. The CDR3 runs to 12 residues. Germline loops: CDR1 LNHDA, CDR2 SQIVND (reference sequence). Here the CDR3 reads CASRDNNQPQHF. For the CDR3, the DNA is TGTGCCAGCCGGGACAACAATCAGCCCCAGCATTTT. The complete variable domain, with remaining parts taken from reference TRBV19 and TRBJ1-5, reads DGGITQSPKYLFRKEGQNVTLSCEQNLNHDAMYWYRQDPGQGLRLIYYSQIVNDFQKGDIAEGYSVSREKKESFPLTVTSAQKNPTAFYLCASRDNNQPQHFGDGTRLSIL.

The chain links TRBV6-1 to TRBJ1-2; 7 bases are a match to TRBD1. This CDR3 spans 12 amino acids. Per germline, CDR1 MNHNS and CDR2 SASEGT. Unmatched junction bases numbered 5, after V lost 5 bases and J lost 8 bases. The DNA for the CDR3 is TGTGCCAGCAGTCAGACAGGGCAAGGCTACACCTTC. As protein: CASSQTGQGYTF.

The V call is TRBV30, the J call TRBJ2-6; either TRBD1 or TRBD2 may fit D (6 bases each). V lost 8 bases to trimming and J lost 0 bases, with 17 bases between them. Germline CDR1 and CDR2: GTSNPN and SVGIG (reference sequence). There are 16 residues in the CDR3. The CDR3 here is CAGWGGGHSGANVLTF. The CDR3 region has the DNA TGTGCCGGCTGGGGTGGGGGGCACTCTGGGGCCAACGTCCTGACTTTC. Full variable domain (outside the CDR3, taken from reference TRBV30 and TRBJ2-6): SQTIHQWPATLVQPVGSPLSLECTVEGTSNPNLYWYRQAAGRGLQLLFYSVGIGQISSEVPQNLSASRPQDRQFILSSKKLLLSDSGFYLCAGWGGGHSGANVLTFGAGSRLTVL.

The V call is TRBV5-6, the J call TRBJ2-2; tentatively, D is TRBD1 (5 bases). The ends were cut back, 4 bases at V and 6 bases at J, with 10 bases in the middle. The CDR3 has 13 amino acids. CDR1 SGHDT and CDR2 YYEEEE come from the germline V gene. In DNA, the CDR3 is TGTGCCAGCAGCCACAGGTTTCCCGGGGAGCTGTTTTTT. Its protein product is CASSHRFPGELFF.